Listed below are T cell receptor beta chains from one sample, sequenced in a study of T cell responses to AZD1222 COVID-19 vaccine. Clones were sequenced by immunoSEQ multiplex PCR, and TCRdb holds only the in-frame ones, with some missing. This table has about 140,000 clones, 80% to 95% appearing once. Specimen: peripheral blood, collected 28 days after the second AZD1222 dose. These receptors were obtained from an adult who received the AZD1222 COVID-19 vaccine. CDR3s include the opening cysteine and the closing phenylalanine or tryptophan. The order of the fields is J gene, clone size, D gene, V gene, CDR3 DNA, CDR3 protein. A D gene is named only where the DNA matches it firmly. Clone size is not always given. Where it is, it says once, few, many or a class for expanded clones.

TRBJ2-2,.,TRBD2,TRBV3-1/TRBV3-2,TGTGCCAGCAGGCGGGGACTAGCGGGATGGAGCGGGGAGCTGTTTTTT,CASRRGLAGWSGELFF
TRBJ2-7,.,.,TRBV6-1,TGTGCCAGCAGTGAATTTTACGAGCAGTACTTC,CASSEFYEQYF
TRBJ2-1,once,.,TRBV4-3,TGCGCCAGCAGCCAAGAAGTTTTCTCCAATGAGCAGTTCTTC,CASSQEVFSNEQFF
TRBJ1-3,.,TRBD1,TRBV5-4,TGTGCCAGCAGCTTTGAAACAGGGGGGAGAAACACCATATATTTT,CASSFETGGRNTIYF
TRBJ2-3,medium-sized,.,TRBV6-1,TGTGCCAGCAGTGAATCTGCGGGACCCACAGATACGCAGTATTTT,CASSESAGPTDTQYF
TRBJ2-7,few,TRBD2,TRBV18,TGTGCCAGCTCACCAGCCCCTCAGGGAGCTGGCTCTAGCGGGAGGACCACCTACGAGCAGTACTTC,CASSPAPQGAGSSGRTTYEQYF
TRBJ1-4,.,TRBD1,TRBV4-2,TGTGCCAGCAGCCAACCCGGGACAGGGCAGGAAAAACTGTTTTTT,CASSQPGTGQEKLFF
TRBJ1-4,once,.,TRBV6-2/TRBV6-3,TGTGCCAGCAGCCGCTCCGGAGCAGTTAATGAAAAACTGTTTTTT,CASSRSGAVNEKLFF
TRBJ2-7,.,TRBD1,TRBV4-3,TGCGCCAGCAGCCAAGCGGACAGGCCCTACGAGCAGTACTTC,CASSQADRPYEQYF
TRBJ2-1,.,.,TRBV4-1,TGCGCCAGCAGCCAATCAGGGGGGATCGTCGGTGGGGCAGAGCAGTTCTTC,CASSQSGGIVGGAEQFF
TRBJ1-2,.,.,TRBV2,TGTGCCAGCAGCGCCCGGACGGCTAATTATGGCTACACCTTC,CASSARTANYGYTF
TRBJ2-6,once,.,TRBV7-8,TGTGCCAGCAGCTTAGACGGGGTCGGGGCCAACGTCCTGACTTTC,CASSLDGVGANVLTF
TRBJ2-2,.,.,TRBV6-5,TGTGCCAGCAGCCCCCGGGATTTAAACACCGGGGAGCTGTTTTTT,CASSPRDLNTGELFF
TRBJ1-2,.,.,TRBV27,TGTGCCAGCAGTTACCGGGGGAGGGTTGGGGAAAGCGGCTATGGCTACACCTTC,CASSYRGRVGESGYGYTF
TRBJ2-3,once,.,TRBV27,TGTGCCAGCAGTTCCCATGGGGATACGCAGTATTTT,CASSSHGDTQYF
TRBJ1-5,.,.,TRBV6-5,TGTGCCAGCAGTCCCGCTACCCTTAATCAGCCCCAGCATTTT,CASSPATLNQPQHF
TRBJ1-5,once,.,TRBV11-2,TGTGCCAGCAGCCTAGGACAGAATCAGCCCCAGCATTTT,CASSLGQNQPQHF
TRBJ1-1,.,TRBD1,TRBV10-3,TGTGCCATCAGACAGGGGACGAACACTGAAGCTTTCTTT,CAIRQGTNTEAFF
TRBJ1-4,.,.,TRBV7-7,TGTGCTAGCAGCTTAGGTGTCGGAAGCTTTGAAAAACTGTTTTTT,CASSLGVGSFEKLFF
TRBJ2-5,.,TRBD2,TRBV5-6,TGTGCCAGCAGCCTAGGACTAGCCTTTAGGATCGAAGAGACCCAGTACTTC,CASSLGLAFRIEETQYF
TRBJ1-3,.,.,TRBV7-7,TGTGCCAGCAGCCAAGACGGAAACACCATATATTTT,CASSQDGNTIYF
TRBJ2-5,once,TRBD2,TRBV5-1,TGCGCCAGCAGCGTCGTGACTAGCTTGGAGACCCAGTACTTC,CASSVVTSLETQYF
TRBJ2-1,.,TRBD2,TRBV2,TGTGCCAGCAGCTCCTCGGGGGGCTACAATGAGCAGTTCTTC,CASSSSGGYNEQFF
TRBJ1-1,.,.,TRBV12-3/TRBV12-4,TGTGCCAGCAGCTACCGATACACTGAAGCTTTCTTT,CASSYRYTEAFF
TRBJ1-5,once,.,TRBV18,TGTGCCAGCTCTTCTGCCCACCGGGTCGGAAATCAGCCCCAGCATTTT,CASSSAHRVGNQPQHF
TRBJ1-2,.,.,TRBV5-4,TGTGCCAGCAGCCCGCGCATCACAGGGATCCATGGCTACACCTTC,CASSPRITGIHGYTF
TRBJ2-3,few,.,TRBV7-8,TGTGCCAGCAGCTTATGGGGGGCGACCACTAGCACAGATACGCAGTATTTT,CASSLWGATTSTDTQYF
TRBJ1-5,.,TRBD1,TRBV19,TGTGCCAGTAGGGACAGGGGGGATCAGCCCCAGCATTTT,CASRDRGDQPQHF
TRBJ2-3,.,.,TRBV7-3,TGTGCCAGCAGTCGGGACCGATTCACAGATACGCAGTATTTT,CASSRDRFTDTQYF
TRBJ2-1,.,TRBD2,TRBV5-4,TGTGCCAGCAGCCCCAGCGGGAGCTCCTACAATGAGCAGTTCTTC,CASSPSGSSYNEQFF
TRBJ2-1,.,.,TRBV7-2,TGTGCCAGCAGCTTAGAGGCGGGGAACTACAATGAGCAGTTCTTC,CASSLEAGNYNEQFF
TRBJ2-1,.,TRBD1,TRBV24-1,TGTGCCACCAGTGATCCCCGGACAGGGGCAAACAATGAGCAGTTCTTC,CATSDPRTGANNEQFF
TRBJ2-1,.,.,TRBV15,TGTGCCACCAGCAGAGGTGCACTTAGCTCCTACAATGAGCAGTTCTTC,CATSRGALSSYNEQFF
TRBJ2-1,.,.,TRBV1,TGCACCAGGGAAATACTAGCGGGAGGGCCAGATCCACACAATGAGCAGTTCTTC,CTREILAGGPDPHNEQFF
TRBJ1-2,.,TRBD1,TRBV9,TGTGCCAGCAGCGTAGCGGGGGGACAGGGACCAACTAACTATGGCTACACCTTC,CASSVAGGQGPTNYGYTF
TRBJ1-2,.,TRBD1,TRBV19,TGTGCCAGTACTAGGACAGGGGCCGGCTATGGCTACACCTTC,CASTRTGAGYGYTF
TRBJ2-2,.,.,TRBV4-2,TGTGCCAGCAGCCAAGGGGACCTGCTAGGGGAGCTGTTTTTT,CASSQGDLLGELFF
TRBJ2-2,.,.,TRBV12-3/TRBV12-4,TGTGCCAGCAGTACGATCGGGCATGGGGAGCTGTTTTTT,CASSTIGHGELFF
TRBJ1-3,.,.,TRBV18,TGTGCCAGCTCACGTCTCGATGGGTCAAACTTTGCTGGAAACACCATATATTTT,CASSRLDGSNFAGNTIYF